This TCR beta chain was identified in a study of OX40 agonist ivuxolimab in advanced cancers. Study-level points and caveats: At 0.1-3.0 mg/kg, partial responders had clonal expansion among the lowest observed.

Points on this clone: As yet, its antigen is unknown.

The CDR3 extends over 17 amino acids. The V gene end was trimmed by 4 bases and the J gene end by 0 bases; junction bases not matched to a gene: 8. From germline, CDR1 is MNHNS and CDR2 SASEGT. The protocol was immunoSEQ multiplex PCR, while the TCRdb copy is restricted to in-frame clones and leaves out a portion. The sample lists almost 70,000 clones; just over 90% were seen once. The source is an adult with an advanced solid tumor such as melanoma, head and neck, liver or kidney cancer. The source material was CD4+ or CD8+ T cells sorted from blood, sampled in a trial of the OX40 agonist ivuxolimab. The rearrangement links TRBV6-1 to TRBJ2-1; the match to TRBD2 covers 8 bases. CDR3 region: CASSAASGSSSYNEQFF. In DNA, the CDR3 is TGTGCCAGCAGTGCAGCTAGCGGGTCGAGCTCCTACAATGAGCAGTTCTTC.